The T cell receptor (beta chain) under discussion was sequenced for a study of blood T cell repertoires in COVID-19. Looking at the study overall: Samples representing acute and convalescent COVID-19 were sourced from the United States, Italy and Spain. PBMCs, B-cell-depleted T cells, or T cells were the source of the cDNA or gDNA that made up the material.

This CDR3 has 17 residues. V lost 5 bases, J lost 1 base, and 7 bases stayed unmatched. In germline, CDR1 is MNHEY, CDR2 SMNVEV (reference sequence). Methods used by the authors: Using reference gene primer amplification, nucleated cell counts were estimated. Produced via immunoSEQ multiplex PCR; TCRdb's table is partial and in-frame only. V and J calls and clone size follow that table, whereas D and trimming were derived from the DNA. This sample has 130,000 or so clones, with 70% to 80% found just once. This clonotype was sampled from a human donor in a cohort sampled during active COVID-19. The specimen sequenced was peripheral blood. This chain connects TRBV27 to TRBJ1-5; 11 bases match TRBD1. The CDR3 protein is CASSPLGQGASNQPQHF. The CDR3 bases are TGTGCCAGCAGTCCCCTTGGACAGGGGGCGAGCAATCAGCCCCAGCATTTT.